Following are 9 T cell receptor beta chains from one sample sequenced in a study of T cell responses to AZD1222 COVID-19 vaccine. Generated by immunoSEQ multiplex PCR, the TCRdb table keeps only in-frame clones and is missing some. The repertoire holds about 140,000 clones, 92% seen once, with 3.1% in the top ten. This specimen consisted of peripheral blood, obtained on day 0 of AZD1222 vaccination. Receptor source: an adult in good health.

The V gene is TRBV18, the J gene TRBJ1-5, with TRBD1 as a possible D gene (6 bases). This CDR3 region has 15 residues. From germline, CDR1 is KGHSH and CDR2 LQKENI. Deletions cut 3 bases from V and 3 bases from J, with 12 bases between. The CDR3 DNA is TGTGCCAGCTCACCCGCCAGGGGCCTCAATCAGCCCCAGCATTTT. This sequence encodes CASSPARGLNQPQHF.

The gene calls are TRBV28 and TRBJ2-7; D perhaps matches TRBD2 (6 bases). Trimming took off 2 bases at V and 3 bases at J, with 8 bases between the two ends. Germline-derived CDR1 and CDR2 are MDHEN and SYDVKM. The CDR3 extends over 13 amino acids. CDR3 coding DNA: TGTGCCAGCAGTTTAAGGGACTTCTACGAGCAGTACTTC. This translates into CASSLRDFYEQYF. The variable domain in full, completed from reference TRBV28 and TRBJ2-7, reads DVKVTQSSRYLVKRTGEKVFLECVQDMDHENMFWYRQDPGLGLRLIYFSYDVKMKEKGDIPEGYSVSREKKERFSLILESASTNQTSMYLCASSLRDFYEQYFGPGTRLTVT.

V usage is TRBV28 and J usage is TRBJ2-1; D is unclear. The CDR3 runs to 13 residues. The germline V gene has CDR1 MDHEN and CDR2 SYDVKM. V shed 3 bases and J shed 5 bases, with 8 bases lying between them. The CDR3 spells CASSLRRDNEQFF. In nucleotides, the CDR3 is TGTGCCAGCAGTTTGCGGAGAGACAATGAGCAGTTCTTC.

The chain combines TRBV3-1 (or the pseudogene TRBV3-2) with TRBJ2-5; D possibly corresponds to TRBD2 (5 bases). The CDR3 covers 16 residues. Trimming took off 3 bases at V and 1 base at J, with 15 bases between the two ends. The germline gives CDR1 LGHDT, CDR2 YNNKEL (reference sequence). CDR3 residues: CASSHFAAGLQETQYF. CDR3 coding DNA: TGTGCCAGCAGCCATTTCGCCGCGGGCCTCCAAGAGACCCAGTACTTC.

This clone has only one observation. This chain joins TRBV6-5 and TRBJ2-5, with D perhaps TRBD2 (5 bases). V lost 5 bases and J lost 1, with 11 bases in between. This CDR3 has 14 residues. Germline V gene sequence: CDR1 MNHEY, CDR2 SVGAGI. CDR3 in amino acids: CASSRRRGQETQYF. The CDR3 DNA reads as TGTGCCAGCAGTCGCCGCCGGGGCCAAGAGACCCAGTACTTC.

The table lists this clone with a count of one. One end of the junction does not line up with germline, which may come from a read error. The chain couples TRBV29-1 to TRBJ2-1, with a possible D match to TRBD2 (6 bases). CDR1 is SQVTM, CDR2 ANQGSEA, per germline. This CDR3 spans 11 amino acids. The DNA of the CDR3 is TGCAGCGTTGAAGCAAGCCTAGCGACGGTCTTC. It codes for CSVEASLATVF.

The J gene is TRBJ1-1, the V gene TRBV7-9, with 8 bases identical to TRBD1. The CDR3 is 15 residues long. After removal of 5 bases from V and 1 base from J, the junction contained 6 bases not matched to a gene. CDR1 is SEHNR, CDR2 FQNEAQ, per germline (reference sequence). The CDR3 DNA reads as TGTGCCAGCAGCGACCTTGGGACAGGGAACACTGAAGCTTTCTTT. Translated, it gives CASSDLGTGNTEAFF.

The chain employs TRBV30 and TRBJ2-7, with 11 bases identical to TRBD2. Germline CDR1 GTSNPN, CDR2 SVGIG (reference sequence). This CDR3 is 14 amino acids long. The junction had 4 bases not matched to a gene; V was cut back by 3 bases and J by 3 bases. The CDR3 DNA follows: TGTGCCTGGAGGTTAGCGGGAGGGGTCTACGAGCAGTACTTC. Translating gives CAWRLAGGVYEQYF.

This chain links TRBV18 with TRBJ2-7; 9 bases agree with TRBD1. The CDR3 length is 14 residues. CDR1 is KGHSH and CDR2 is LQKENI in the germline V gene. V was clipped by 4 bases and J by 4 bases; unmatched bases: 5. This CDR3 is CASSQTGGRYEQYF. The CDR3 DNA sequence: TGTGCCAGCTCACAGACAGGGGGTAGGTACGAGCAGTACTTC.